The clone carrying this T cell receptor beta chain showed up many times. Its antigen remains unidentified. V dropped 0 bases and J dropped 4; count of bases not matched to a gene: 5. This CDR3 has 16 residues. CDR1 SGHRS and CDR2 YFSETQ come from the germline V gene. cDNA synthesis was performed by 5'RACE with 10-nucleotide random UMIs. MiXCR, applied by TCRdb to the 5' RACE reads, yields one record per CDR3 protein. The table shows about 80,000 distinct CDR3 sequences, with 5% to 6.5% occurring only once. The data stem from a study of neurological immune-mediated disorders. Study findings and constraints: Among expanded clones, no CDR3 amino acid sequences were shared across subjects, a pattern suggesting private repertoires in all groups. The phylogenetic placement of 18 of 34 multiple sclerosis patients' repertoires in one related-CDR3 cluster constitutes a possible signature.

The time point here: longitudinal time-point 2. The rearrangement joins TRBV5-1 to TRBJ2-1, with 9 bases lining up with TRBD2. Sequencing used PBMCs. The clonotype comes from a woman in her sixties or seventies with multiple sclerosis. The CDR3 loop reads CASSLAGGGAYNEQFF. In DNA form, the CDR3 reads TGCGCCAGCAGCTTGGCTGGCGGGGGGGCGTACAATGAGCAGTTCTTC.